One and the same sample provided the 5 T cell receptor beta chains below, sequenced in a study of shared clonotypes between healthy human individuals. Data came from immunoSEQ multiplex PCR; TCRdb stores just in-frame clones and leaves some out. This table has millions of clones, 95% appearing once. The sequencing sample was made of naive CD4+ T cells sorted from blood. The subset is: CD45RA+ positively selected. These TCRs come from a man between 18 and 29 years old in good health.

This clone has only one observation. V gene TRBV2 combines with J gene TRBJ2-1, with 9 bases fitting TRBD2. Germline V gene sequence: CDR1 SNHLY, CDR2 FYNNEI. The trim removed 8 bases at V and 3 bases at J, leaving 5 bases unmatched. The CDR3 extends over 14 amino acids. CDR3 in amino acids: CASLAGVSYNEQFF. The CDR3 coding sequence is TGTGCCAGCTTAGCGGGAGTAAGCTACAATGAGCAGTTCTTC.

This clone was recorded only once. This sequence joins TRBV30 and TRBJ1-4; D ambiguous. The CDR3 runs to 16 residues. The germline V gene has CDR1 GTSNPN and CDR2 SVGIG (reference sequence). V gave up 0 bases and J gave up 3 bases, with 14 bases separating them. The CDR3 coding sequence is TGTGCCTGGAGTGTAAGATCGGGGTTGGCTAATGAAAAACTGTTTTTT. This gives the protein CAWSVRSGLANEKLFF.

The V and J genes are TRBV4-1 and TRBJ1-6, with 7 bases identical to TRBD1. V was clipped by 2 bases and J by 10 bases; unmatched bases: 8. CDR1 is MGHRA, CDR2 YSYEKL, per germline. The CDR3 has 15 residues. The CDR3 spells CASSQLTGKVSPLHF. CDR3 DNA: TGCGCCAGCAGCCAACTGACAGGGAAGGTCTCACCCCTCCACTTT.

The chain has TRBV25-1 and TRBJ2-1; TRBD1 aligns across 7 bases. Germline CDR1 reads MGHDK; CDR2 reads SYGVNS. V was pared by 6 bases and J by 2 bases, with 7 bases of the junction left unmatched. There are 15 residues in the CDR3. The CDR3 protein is CASSPSQGAYNEQFF. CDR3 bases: TGTGCCAGCAGCCCTAGCCAGGGGGCCTACAATGAGCAGTTCTTC.

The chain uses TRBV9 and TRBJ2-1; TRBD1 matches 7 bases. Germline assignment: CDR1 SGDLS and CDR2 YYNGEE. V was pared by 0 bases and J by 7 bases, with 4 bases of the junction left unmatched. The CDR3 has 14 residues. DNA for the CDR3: TGTGCCAGCAGCGTAGGACAGGGCCTAAATGAGCAGTTCTTC. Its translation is CASSVGQGLNEQFF.